Shown below are 19 T cell receptor beta chains from a single sample sequenced in a study of shared clonotypes between healthy human individuals. Repertoires were generated with immunoSEQ multiplex PCR, while TCRdb's copy carries only in-frame clones and drops some. This table has 640,000 or so clones, approximately 75% appearing once. Material for sequencing was memory CD4+ T cells sorted from blood. Subset indicated: CD45RA-negative fraction. Receptor source: a woman in her 30s in good health.

This chain links TRBV5-1 with TRBJ1-2; a weak D match, TRBD1 (5 bases). CDR3 length: 15 residues. Germline CDR1 reads SGHRS; CDR2 reads YFSETQ. Trimming left V 1 base short and J 6 bases short, with 16 bases between. CDR3 DNA sequence: TGCGCCAGCAGCTTGCTGGCTAAGGGACCGGATGGCTACACCTTC. Translated, it gives CASSLLAKGPDGYTF.

This clone was recorded only once. The J gene is TRBJ2-7, the V gene TRBV11-2; maybe TRBD2 (6 bases). This CDR3 comprises 14 residues. Germline loops: CDR1 SGHAT, CDR2 FQNNGV. Trimming left V 0 bases short and J 7 bases short, with 13 bases between. CDR3 coding DNA: TGTGCCAGCAGCTTAGACGGGGGAGCCGGGGAGCAGTACTTC. Its translation is CASSLDGGAGEQYF.

The chain has TRBV4-2 and TRBJ1-4; perhaps TRBD1 as D (5 bases). CDR1 and CDR2 (germline): LGHNA, YNFKEQ. The CDR3 has 18 residues. The V end was cut by 0 bases, the J end by 7 bases, with 21 bases between. Written as DNA, the CDR3 is TGTGCCAGCAGCCAAGAAAGGGGAACGGCTGGGTTCGGTGAAAAACTGTTTTTT. Translation: CASSQERGTAGFGEKLFF.

The table lists this clone with many counts. The identical CDR3 is also encoded by other nucleotide sequences in the sample. The chain combines TRBV5-1 with TRBJ2-1; D unclear. The germline V gene has CDR1 SGHRS and CDR2 YFSETQ. The CDR3 consists of 15 residues. V lost 0 bases to trimming and J lost 0 bases, with 7 bases between them. CDR3 in amino acids: CASSLDSSSYNEQFF. The CDR3 coding sequence is TGCGCCAGCAGCTTGGACTCGAGCTCCTACAATGAGCAGTTCTTC.

The chain has TRBV5-1 and TRBJ1-4; a weak D match, TRBD1 (5 bases). V lost 4 bases to trimming and J lost 8 bases, with 12 bases between them. There are 13 residues in the CDR3. The V gene's germline CDR1 is SGHRS and CDR2 YFSETQ. The CDR3 is CASSATGDEKLFF. In DNA, the CDR3 is TGCGCCAGCAGCGCCACCGGGGACGAAAAACTGTTTTTT. The full variable domain, with the rest looked up from reference TRBV5-1 and TRBJ1-4, is KAGVTQTPRYLIKTRGQQVTLSCSPISGHRSVSWYQQTPGQGLQFLFEYFSETQRNKGNFPGRFSGRQFSNSRSEMNVSTLELGDSALYLCASSATGDEKLFFGSGTQLSVL.

This clone was observed a single time. Within the sample, other DNA sequences also encode this same CDR3. The chain is built from TRBV18 and TRBJ1-1, with 7 bases identical to TRBD1. The CDR3 loop spans 12 amino acids. Germline CDR1 is KGHSH and CDR2 is LQKENI. Unmatched junction bases numbered 2, after V lost 2 bases and J lost 8 bases. CDR3 amino acids: CASSPLQGEAFF. DNA of the CDR3: TGTGCCAGCTCACCATTACAGGGGGAAGCTTTCTTT.

This clone appeared a few times. Different DNA sequences within this sample yield the same CDR3. V and J are TRBV28 and TRBJ2-1; TRBD1 matches at 7 bases. The CDR3 has 13 residues. Looked up from germline, CDR1 is MDHEN and CDR2 is SYDVKM. Germline trimming cut 5 bases from V and 8 bases from J; bases unmatched to any gene: 6. The CDR3 reads CASSPARGYEQFF. CDR3 nucleotides: TGTGCCAGCAGTCCCGCCAGGGGGTATGAGCAGTTCTTC. The whole variable domain, filled in from reference TRBV28 and TRBJ2-1, reads DVKVTQSSRYLVKRTGEKVFLECVQDMDHENMFWYRQDPGLGLRLIYFSYDVKMKEKGDIPEGYSVSREKKERFSLILESASTNQTSMYLCASSPARGYEQFFGPGTRLTVL.

V usage is TRBV27 and J usage is TRBJ2-1, with D perhaps TRBD1 or TRBD2 (5 bases each). Between the trimmed V and J ends, which lost 2 bases and 0 bases, there was a span of 11 bases. This CDR3 has 16 amino acids. CDR1 MNHEY and CDR2 SMNVEV come from the germline V gene (reference sequence). The CDR3 DNA reads as TGTGCCAGCAGTTTAGGACAAACTAGCTCCTACAATGAGCAGTTCTTC. It codes for CASSLGQTSSYNEQFF.

This clone was seen a single time. The rearrangement links TRBV25-1 to TRBJ1-1; 10 bases align to TRBD1. Germline CDR1 and CDR2: MGHDK and SYGVNS. V trimming: 4 bases; J trimming: 2 bases; junction bases outside the gene matches: 4. The CDR3 runs to 15 residues. CDR3 coding DNA: TGTGCCAGCAGTGCCCGGGACAGGGGTAACACTGAAGCTTTCTTT. Amino acids: CASSARDRGNTEAFF.

The genes are TRBV5-8 and TRBJ2-2, with 11 bases identical to TRBD1. Looked up from germline, CDR1 is SGHTS and CDR2 is YDEGEE. This CDR3 region has 16 residues. With V trimmed by 3 bases and J by 3 bases, 4 bases remained unmatched. CDR3 in amino acids: CASSSGQGAYTGELFF. CDR3 bases: TGTGCCAGCAGCTCCGGACAGGGGGCGTACACCGGGGAGCTGTTTTTT.

This clone was found a few times. Different DNA sequences within this sample yield the same CDR3. J is TRBJ2-3 and V is TRBV7-9, with D hard to call. CDR3 size: 12 residues. In germline, CDR1 is SEHNR, CDR2 FQNEAQ (reference sequence). Trimming removed 1 base at V and 7 bases at J, with 6 bases between. CDR3 DNA sequence: TGTGCCAGCAGCTTAGATAGATATACGCAGTATTTT. As protein: CASSLDRYTQYF.

This rearrangement joins TRBV23-1 to TRBJ2-5; possible D gene TRBD1, 6 bases. TRBV23-1 is assigned to the ORF class and has an uncertain function. The length of the CDR3 is 17 residues. V lost 2 bases to trimming and J lost 5 bases, with 21 bases between them. The CDR3 here is CASSQVSPGHRWETQYF. CDR3 sequence (DNA): TGCGCCAGCAGTCAAGTTTCTCCGGGACACCGGTGGGAGACCCAGTACTTC.

This clone has only one observation. In nucleotides, the CDR3 is TGTGCCAGCGGGTCAAATCAGCCCCAGCATTTT. Protein: CASGSNQPQHF. The chain carries TRBV6-6 and TRBJ1-5, with D unclear. Germline CDR1 reads MNHNY; CDR2 reads SVGAGI (reference sequence). The germline V and J ends were trimmed by 8 bases and 4 bases, with 6 bases remaining between them. This CDR3 is built from 11 residues.

The chain couples TRBV5-1 to TRBJ2-2; D is tentatively TRBD1 or TRBD2 (5 bases each). Trimming took off 1 base at V and 7 bases at J, with 14 bases between the two ends. The CDR3 is 15 residues long. In germline, CDR1 is SGHRS, CDR2 YFSETQ. CDR3 residues: CASSLRGEGIGELFF. CDR3 nucleotides: TGCGCCAGCAGCTTGAGGGGAGAAGGTATCGGGGAGCTGTTTTTT. The full variable domain, its missing parts supplied by reference TRBV5-1 and TRBJ2-2, is KAGVTQTPRYLIKTRGQQVTLSCSPISGHRSVSWYQQTPGQGLQFLFEYFSETQRNKGNFPGRFSGRQFSNSRSEMNVSTLELGDSALYLCASSLRGEGIGELFFGEGSRLTVL.

The chain couples TRBV9 to TRBJ2-2, with TRBD2 identical over 12 bases. This CDR3 contains 19 residues. CDR1 and CDR2 from the germline V gene are SGDLS and YYNGEE. Unmatched junction bases numbered 10, after V lost 4 bases and J lost 0 bases. CDR3 sequence: CASSPKGLAGPANTGELFF. CDR3 coding DNA: TGTGCCAGCAGCCCAAAGGGACTAGCGGGCCCGGCGAACACCGGGGAGCTGTTTTTT.

This clone was observed a single time. The rearrangement joins TRBV7-9 to TRBJ2-1; 7 positions agree with TRBD2. V was clipped by 7 bases and J by 2 bases; unmatched bases: 8. Germline CDR1 reads SEHNR; CDR2 reads FQNEAQ (reference sequence). The CDR3 covers 15 residues. The CDR3 DNA follows: TGTGCCAGCACCGATGGGGGGGACCCCTACAATGAGCAGTTCTTC. It encodes CASTDGGDPYNEQFF.

The V and J genes are TRBV28 and TRBJ1-2, with TRBD1 matching over 10 bases. Germline CDR1 MDHEN, CDR2 SYDVKM. The CDR3 loop spans 13 amino acids. The V gene end was trimmed by 2 bases and the J gene end by 6 bases; junction bases not matched to a gene: 0. The CDR3 spells CASSLGQGDGYTF. Written as DNA, the CDR3 is TGTGCCAGCAGTTTAGGACAGGGGGATGGCTACACCTTC.

V and J are TRBV28 and TRBJ1-4; no firm D call. Germline CDR1 is MDHEN and CDR2 is SYDVKM. The CDR3 totals 12 residues. V lost 6 bases and J 7 bases, leaving 9 bases between the germline ends. The CDR3 sequence is CASRLRTEKLFF. CDR3 nucleotide sequence: TGTGCCAGCAGGCTGAGGACTGAAAAACTGTTTTTT.

The rearrangement links TRBV18 to TRBJ1-3; TRBD1 matches at 9 bases. V was clipped by 3 bases and J by 0 bases; unmatched bases: 6. The CDR3 spans 17 residues. Germline CDR1 is KGHSH and CDR2 is LQKENI. CDR3 protein: CASSPQETGGSGNTIYF. The CDR3 coding sequence is TGTGCCAGCTCACCCCAAGAGACAGGGGGCTCTGGAAACACCATATATTTT.